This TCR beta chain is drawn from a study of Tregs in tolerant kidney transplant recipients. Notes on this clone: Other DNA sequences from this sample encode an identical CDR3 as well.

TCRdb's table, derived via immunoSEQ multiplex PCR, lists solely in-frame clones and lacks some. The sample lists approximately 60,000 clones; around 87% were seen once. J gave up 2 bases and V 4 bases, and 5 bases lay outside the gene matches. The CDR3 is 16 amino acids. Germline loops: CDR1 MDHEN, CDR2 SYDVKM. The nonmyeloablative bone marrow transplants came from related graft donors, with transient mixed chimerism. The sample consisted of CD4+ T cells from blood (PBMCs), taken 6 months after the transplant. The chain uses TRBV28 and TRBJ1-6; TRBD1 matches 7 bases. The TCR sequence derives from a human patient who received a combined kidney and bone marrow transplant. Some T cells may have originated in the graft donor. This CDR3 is CASSSLTGTYNSPLHF. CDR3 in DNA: TGTGCCAGCAGTTCCCTGACAGGGACCTATAATTCACCCCTCCACTTT. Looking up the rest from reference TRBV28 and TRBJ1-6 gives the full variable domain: DVKVTQSSRYLVKRTGEKVFLECVQDMDHENMFWYRQDPGLGLRLIYFSYDVKMKEKGDIPEGYSVSREKKERFSLILESASTNQTSMYLCASSSLTGTYNSPLHFGNGTRLTVT.